Each of the 23 T cell receptor beta chains below was sequenced from the same sample in a study of long-term antiretroviral therapy in people with HIV. Researchers report immunoSEQ v3.0 was run at survey level. The protocol was immunoSEQ multiplex PCR, while the TCRdb copy is restricted to in-frame clones and leaves out a portion. The table has 25,000 to 35,000 clones, around 97% seen once; the top ten hold 2.5% to 3%. Sequences were derived from unsorted PBMCs, sampled 6.9 years after starting antiretroviral therapy. Source of these receptors: a young man with HIV.

J is TRBJ2-2 and V is TRBV2; D unclear. Germline CDR1 and CDR2: SNHLY and FYNNEI. Trimming pared 8 bases from V and 1 base from J, leaving 8 bases between. The CDR3 extends over 13 amino acids. The CDR3 loop is CASSIGNTGELFF. The DNA for the CDR3 is TGTGCCAGCTCTATAGGGAACACCGGGGAGCTGTTTTTT.

The chain has TRBV29-1 and TRBJ1-1, with D unclear. V was shortened by 2 bases and J by 8 bases, with 9 bases between the two germline ends. Germline V gene data show CDR1 as SQVTM and CDR2 as ANQGSEA. This CDR3 region has 11 residues. DNA of the CDR3: TGCAGCGTTGAATTCGGGGTCGAAGCTTTCTTT. This codes for CSVEFGVEAFF.

The genes are TRBV28 and TRBJ2-7; D unclear. Per the germline V gene, CDR1 is MDHEN and CDR2 is SYDVKM. Trimming left V 10 bases short and J 4 bases short, with 11 bases between. The CDR3 is 11 residues long. The CDR3 DNA reads TGTGCCACCTACGGAAGGTACGAGCAGTACTTC. It translates to CATYGRYEQYF. Supplemented by reference TRBV28 and TRBJ2-7, the full variable domain reads DVKVTQSSRYLVKRTGEKVFLECVQDMDHENMFWYRQDPGLGLRLIYFSYDVKMKEKGDIPEGYSVSREKKERFSLILESASTNQTSMYLCATYGRYEQYFGPGTRLTVT.

This clone was picked up a small number of times. The genes are TRBV14 and TRBJ1-1; D gene uncertain. The ends were cut back, 4 bases at V and 1 base at J, with 1 base in the middle. Germline loops: CDR1 SGHDN, CDR2 FVKESK. This CDR3 comprises 11 residues. This CDR3 reads CASSRNTEAFF. Written as DNA, the CDR3 is TGTGCCAGCAGCCGGAACACTGAAGCTTTCTTT.

CDR3 loop: CASSLVAGGRETQYF. The CDR3 DNA reads TGTGCCAGCAGCTTGGTGGCAGGGGGCCGGGAGACCCAGTACTTC. The V call is TRBV5-4, the J call TRBJ2-5, with TRBD1 identical over 8 bases. The V segment lost 0 bases and the J segment 5 bases; nucleotides outside the gene matches: 6. CDR1 and CDR2 from the germline V gene are SGHNT and YYREEE (reference sequence). This CDR3 contains 15 residues.

This clone was recorded a few times. J is TRBJ2-7 and V is TRBV18, with D perhaps matching TRBD1 (5 bases). The V gene lost 3 bases and the J gene lost 0 bases, with 9 bases spanning the gap. The germline gives CDR1 KGHSH, CDR2 LQKENI. There are 14 residues in the CDR3. This chain's CDR3 is CASSPGPTSYEQYF. As DNA, the CDR3 is TGTGCCAGCTCACCGGGGCCCACCTCCTACGAGCAGTACTTC. The full variable domain, completed using reference TRBV18 and TRBJ2-7, is NAGVMQNPRHLVRRRGQEARLRCSPMKGHSHVYWYRQLPEEGLKFMVYLQKENIIDESGMPKERFSAEFPKEGPSILRIQQVVRGDSAAYFCASSPGPTSYEQYFGPGTRLTVT.

The rearrangement uses TRBV28 and TRBJ1-2; no definite D call. The germline CDR1 and CDR2 sequences are MDHEN and SYDVKM. V was cut by 1 base and J by 1 base, with 13 bases left in between. CDR3 length: 16 residues. The CDR3 DNA sequence: TGTGCCAGCAGTTTATTCTTCCGGACCATTAACTATGGCTACACCTTC. The encoded protein is CASSLFFRTINYGYTF.

V usage is TRBV5-1 and J usage is TRBJ1-5, with D possibly being TRBD1 (5 bases). Germline V gene sequence: CDR1 SGHRS, CDR2 YFSETQ. The CDR3 is 13 amino acids. The V gene lost 2 bases and the J gene lost 8 bases, with 11 bases spanning the gap. CDR3 loop: CASSLSGGEPQHF. CDR3 bases: TGCGCCAGCAGCTTAAGTGGGGGAGAGCCCCAGCATTTT.

This clone has a single count. The gene calls are TRBV30 and TRBJ1-1; D gene ambiguous. Germline V gene data show CDR1 as GTSNPN and CDR2 as SVGIG (reference sequence). This CDR3 has 12 amino acids. V lost 2 bases and J lost 5, with 9 bases in between. CDR3 nucleotide sequence: TGTGCCTGGAGTTCGCAACGTACTGAAGCTTTCTTT. Protein product: CAWSSQRTEAFF.

This clone was counted a single time. V usage is TRBV19 and J usage is TRBJ2-3; the D gene could be TRBD1 or TRBD2 (5 bases each). Germline CDR1 LNHDA, CDR2 SQIVND (reference sequence). The CDR3 loop spans 15 amino acids. Between the trimmed V and J ends, which lost 7 bases and 0 bases, there was a span of 14 bases. The CDR3 coding sequence is TGTGCCAGTACCGGGACGGCAGCTAGCACAGATACGCAGTATTTT. Translating it yields CASTGTAASTDTQYF.

The gene calls are TRBV5-5 and TRBJ2-7, with 8 bases aligning to TRBD2. Trimming at V came to 4 bases and at J to 3 bases, leaving 6 bases not matched to a gene. The CDR3 length is 14 residues. Germline V lookup: CDR1 SGHKS, CDR2 YYEKEE (reference sequence). DNA for the CDR3: TGTGCCAGCAGCAGAACGGGGGGGATCTACGAGCAGTACTTC. It yields the protein CASSRTGGIYEQYF.

The chain employs TRBV6-1 and TRBJ1-1; tentative D call: TRBD1 (6 bases). The V gene's germline CDR1 is MNHNS and CDR2 SASEGT. This CDR3 is 14 amino acids long. V lost 6 bases and J 5 bases, leaving 16 bases between the germline ends. The CDR3, as DNA: TGTGCCAGCAGGGCCAGGGGAATGGGGACTGAAGCTTTCTTT. Its protein product is CASRARGMGTEAFF.

The J gene is TRBJ2-7, the V gene TRBV11-2, with a weak D call TRBD2 (6 bases). Germline CDR1 and CDR2: SGHAT and FQNNGV. This CDR3 has 13 residues. V gave up 5 bases and J gave up 4 bases, with 12 bases separating them. The CDR3, as DNA: TGTGCCAGCAGCCCCTTGGAGGGATACGAGCAGTACTTC. Translating gives CASSPLEGYEQYF.

The chain has TRBV13 and TRBJ2-5, with D perhaps given as TRBD1 or TRBD2 (5 bases each). The CDR3 covers 15 residues. Looked up from germline, CDR1 is PRHDT and CDR2 is FYEKMQ (reference sequence). The V gene lost 0 bases and the J gene lost 6 bases, with 14 bases spanning the gap. The DNA for the CDR3 is TGTGCCAGCAGCTTAGGGGACGGGGCCTCCAAGACCCAGTACTTC. It yields the protein CASSLGDGASKTQYF.

The count of this clone is one. The V gene is TRBV11-2, the J gene TRBJ1-1; maybe TRBD1 (6 bases). V lost 2 bases and J lost 2, with 15 bases in between. CDR3 length equals 16 residues. The V gene's germline CDR1 is SGHAT and CDR2 FQNNGV. CDR3 DNA: TGTGCCAGCAGCTTATTTCCCCACAGGGTAAACACTGAAGCTTTCTTT. Translated: CASSLFPHRVNTEAFF.

The V call is TRBV7-2, the J call TRBJ1-2; 8 bases match TRBD1. V gave up 5 bases and J gave up 10 bases; unmatched junction bases: 9. The CDR3 has 13 amino acids. Germline CDR1 and CDR2: SGHTA and FQGNSA. This chain's CDR3 is CASSMMGQEDYTF. The CDR3 nucleotides read TGTGCCAGCAGCATGATGGGACAGGAGGACTACACCTTC.

The V call is TRBV2, the J call TRBJ1-1; D perhaps matches TRBD1 (6 bases). Germline CDR1 and CDR2: SNHLY and FYNNEI. CDR3 length: 16 residues. V was shortened by 6 bases and J by 1 base, with 18 bases between the two germline ends. This CDR3 reads CASRTGAWSSNTEAFF. In DNA form, the CDR3 reads TGTGCCAGCAGGACGGGGGCGTGGTCGTCGAACACTGAAGCTTTCTTT.

The chain carries TRBV6-1 and TRBJ2-1; D remains ambiguous. V was shortened by 7 bases and J by 1 base, with 14 bases between the two germline ends. The germline CDR1 and CDR2 sequences are MNHNS and SASEGT. The CDR3 sequence is 15 residues long. CDR3 residues: CASTGWGGSYNEQFF. CDR3 sequence (DNA): TGTGCCAGCACGGGCTGGGGTGGGTCCTACAATGAGCAGTTCTTC.

The chain combines TRBV6-1 with TRBJ2-1; 9 positions match TRBD1. The CDR3 length is 16 residues. Germline V lookup: CDR1 MNHNS, CDR2 SASEGT. J lost 2 bases, V lost 2 bases, and 4 bases had no gene match. CDR3 nucleotide sequence: TGTGCCAGCAGTGAAATGACAGGGGGGGCCTACAATGAGCAGTTCTTC. This sequence encodes CASSEMTGGAYNEQFF.

V is TRBV7-9 and J is TRBJ1-1; D is unresolved. The CDR3 has 15 residues. The germline CDR1 and CDR2 sequences are SEHNR and FQNEAQ (reference sequence). Between the trimmed V and J ends, which lost 5 bases and 6 bases, there was a span of 19 bases. The CDR3 DNA sequence: TGTGCCAGCAGCCCCTTGGGCGGGGTTGTCGCTGAAGCTTTCTTT. Protein sequence: CASSPLGGVVAEAFF.

This chain links TRBV29-1 with TRBJ2-5, with D maybe TRBD2 (6 bases). Per the germline V gene, CDR1 is SQVTM and CDR2 is ANQGSEA. The V end was cut by 7 bases, the J end by 5 bases, with 23 bases between. The CDR3 is made up of 15 amino acids. In DNA, the CDR3 is TGCAGCGCGACCCTCGCGGGACGAATGGGGGAGACCCAGTACTTC. It translates to CSATLAGRMGETQYF.

The V gene is TRBV30, the J gene TRBJ2-3; D is perhaps TRBD2 (5 bases). This CDR3 is built from 15 residues. CDR1 GTSNPN and CDR2 SVGIG come from the germline V gene (reference sequence). Between the trimmed V and J ends, which lost 7 bases and 2 bases, there was a span of 19 bases. CDR3 nucleotide sequence: TGTGCCTCCGAGGTCCTTGGGCGGGCCACAGATACGCAGTATTTT. This sequence encodes CASEVLGRATDTQYF.

This chain uses TRBV27 with TRBJ1-4; tentative D call: TRBD1 (6 bases). Between the trimmed V and J ends, which lost 8 bases and 7 bases, there was a span of 17 bases. This CDR3 is 14 amino acids long. Germline V gene lookup returns CDR1 MNHEY and CDR2 SMNVEV (reference sequence). DNA of the CDR3: TGTGCCAGCGGGACACCTACGGGAGTTGAAAAACTGTTTTTT. This encodes CASGTPTGVEKLFF.